This section outlines one TCR beta chain sequence together with its context. The sample comes from a study of human T cells and chemical hapten exposure. Noted time point: patch test 1, 2 weeks after DPC sensitization. Specified treatment: therapeutic diphenylcyclopropenone sensitization with weekly scalp DPC. Each patch test followed a blood draw. The library gave individual cDNA molecules unique molecular identifiers. TCRdb fed the RACE reads into MiXCR, producing one record per CDR3 protein. This table has around 300,000 distinct CDR3 sequences, 6% to 8.5% appearing once. Looked up from germline, CDR1 is MGHRA and CDR2 is YSYEKL. CDR3 size: 13 residues. The V end lost 4 bases, the J end lost 7 bases, and 10 bases lay between the germline ends.

V is TRBV4-1 and J is TRBJ1-4; D might be TRBD1 (6 bases). The TCR sequence derives from a woman younger than 35 with alopecia areata. Some clones in this sample may be carry-over from other donors' samples. The specimen was whole blood, collected in connection with sensitization to the hapten diphenylcyclopropenone (DPC). CDR3 sequence: CASSLHRVEKLFF. The CDR3 nucleotides are TGCGCCAGCAGCCTTCACAGGGTTGAAAAACTGTTTTTT.